Sequencing of this T cell receptor (beta chain) was carried out in a study of regulatory and conventional T cells in RAG deficiency. The protocol was immunoSEQ multiplex PCR, while the TCRdb copy is restricted to in-frame clones and leaves out a portion. This sample has 25,000 to 35,000 clones, with 75% to 90% found just once. V dropped 3 bases and J dropped 8 bases, with 15 bases sitting between them. This CDR3 has 15 residues. From germline, CDR1 is SGDLS and CDR2 YYNGEE. These data are also associated with another study on regulatory T cells. As that report states: Amplification used 52 TRBV primers and 13 TRBJ primers.

J is TRBJ1-6 and V is TRBV9, with D perhaps TRBD1 (5 bases). This receptor was identified in a human donor in good health. Material: CD8+ T cells sorted from blood. CDR3 bases: TGTGCCAGCAGCGGGGGAGGGGTAGGGGATTCACCCCTCCACTTT. This sequence encodes CASSGGGVGDSPLHF.